Listed here are 9 T cell receptor beta chains from one sample, sequenced in a study of blood T cell repertoires in COVID-19. TCRdb's table, derived via immunoSEQ multiplex PCR, lists solely in-frame clones and lacks some. Among approximately 230,000 clones, around 86% were seen once, and the ten largest hold roughly a sixth. Sequencing was performed on PBMCs or T cells enriched from blood (not recorded which). These TCRs come from a man in his late teens or twenties who had recovered from COVID-19.

The CDR3 spells CASSLAGVSDEQFF. For the CDR3, the DNA is TGTGCCAGCAGCCTGGCAGGGGTTTCGGATGAGCAGTTCTTC. This chain links TRBV7-9 with TRBJ2-1; D perhaps matches TRBD1 (6 bases). The germline V and J ends were trimmed by 5 bases and 8 bases, with 16 bases remaining between them. CDR3 length: 14 residues. Germline V gives CDR1 SEHNR, CDR2 FQNEAQ (reference sequence).

The CDR3 DNA sequence: TGCGCCAGCAGCCAAGGGCCCAGCGGGGGAAATGAGCAGTTCTTC. Amino acid sequence: CASSQGPSGGNEQFF. The rearrangement uses TRBV4-1 and TRBJ2-1; TRBD2 agrees at 8 bases. After removal of 1 base from V and 7 bases from J, the junction contained 6 bases not matched to a gene. CDR1 is MGHRA, CDR2 YSYEKL, per germline. This CDR3 has 15 amino acids.

J is TRBJ2-3 and V is TRBV4-1, with a possible D match to TRBD1 (5 bases). The germline gives CDR1 MGHRA, CDR2 YSYEKL. Between the trimmed V and J ends, which lost 0 bases and 6 bases, there was a span of 13 bases. CDR3 length: 15 amino acids. Here the CDR3 reads CASSQDGQGKDTQYF. The CDR3 DNA reads TGCGCCAGCAGCCAAGATGGGCAGGGTAAGGATACGCAGTATTTT.

This clone came up once. Other DNA variants within this sample encode the same CDR3. This chain uses TRBV3-1 (or the pseudogene TRBV3-2) with TRBJ1-3, with D possibly matching TRBD1 (6 bases). CDR3 length equals 14 residues. Germline-derived CDR1 and CDR2 are LGHDT and YNNKEL (reference sequence). V dropped 4 bases and J dropped 0 bases, with 7 bases sitting between them. The CDR3 DNA sequence: TGTGCCAGCAGCCTAGGGGGCTCTGGAAACACCATATATTTT. Translated, it gives CASSLGGSGNTIYF.

This rearrangement joins TRBV4-1 to TRBJ1-1; D is unresolved. The CDR3 covers 17 residues. Germline values: CDR1 MGHRA, CDR2 YSYEKL. V lost 0 bases to trimming and J lost 11 bases, with 25 bases between them. CDR3 sequence: CASSQDVNLVRSTEAFF. The CDR3 DNA follows: TGCGCCAGCAGCCAAGATGTGAACTTGGTCAGGTCCACCGAGGCTTTCTTT.

The gene calls are TRBV7-2 and TRBJ1-2; 7 nucleotides agree with TRBD1. After removal of 4 bases from V and 12 bases from J, the junction contained 11 bases not matched to a gene. Germline CDR1 SGHTA, CDR2 FQGNSA. This CDR3 is built from 13 residues. The DNA for the CDR3 is TGTGCCAGCAGCTCCAGGGGACAGCAGTTTAACACCTTC. It codes for CASSSRGQQFNTF.

The rearrangement links TRBV18 to TRBJ2-3; tentatively, D is TRBD2 (6 bases). Germline-derived CDR1 and CDR2 are KGHSH and LQKENI. There are 14 residues in the CDR3. Deletions cut 5 bases from V and 2 bases from J, with 11 bases between. The CDR3 region has the DNA TGTGCCAGCTCATCACGGGACTCCACAGATACGCAGTATTTT. This translates into CASSSRDSTDTQYF.

This chain uses TRBV4-1 with TRBJ1-1, with 10 bases lining up with TRBD1. Germline V gives CDR1 MGHRA, CDR2 YSYEKL. J lost 0 bases, V lost 4 bases, and 2 bases had no gene match. The CDR3 length is 15 residues. Here the CDR3 DNA reads TGCGCCAGCAGCCGGACAGGGGGTTTGAACACTGAAGCTTTCTTT. The encoded protein is CASSRTGGLNTEAFF.

This clone was seen once. V gene TRBV15 combines with J gene TRBJ2-7; D uncertain. The ends were cut back, 9 bases at V and 0 bases at J, with 6 bases in the middle. CDR3 length: 11 residues. Germline V CDR1 and CDR2: LNHNV, YYDKDF (reference sequence). CDR3 in DNA: TGTGCCACAAAGAGCTCCTACGAGCAGTACTTC. Amino acids: CATKSSYEQYF. Drawing the rest from reference TRBV15 and TRBJ2-7, the complete variable domain is DAMVIQNPRYQVTQFGKPVTLSCSQTLNHNVMYWYQQKSSQAPKLLFHYYDKDFNNEADTPDNFQSRRPNTSFCFLDIRSPGLGDTAMYLCATKSSYEQYFGPGTRLTVT.